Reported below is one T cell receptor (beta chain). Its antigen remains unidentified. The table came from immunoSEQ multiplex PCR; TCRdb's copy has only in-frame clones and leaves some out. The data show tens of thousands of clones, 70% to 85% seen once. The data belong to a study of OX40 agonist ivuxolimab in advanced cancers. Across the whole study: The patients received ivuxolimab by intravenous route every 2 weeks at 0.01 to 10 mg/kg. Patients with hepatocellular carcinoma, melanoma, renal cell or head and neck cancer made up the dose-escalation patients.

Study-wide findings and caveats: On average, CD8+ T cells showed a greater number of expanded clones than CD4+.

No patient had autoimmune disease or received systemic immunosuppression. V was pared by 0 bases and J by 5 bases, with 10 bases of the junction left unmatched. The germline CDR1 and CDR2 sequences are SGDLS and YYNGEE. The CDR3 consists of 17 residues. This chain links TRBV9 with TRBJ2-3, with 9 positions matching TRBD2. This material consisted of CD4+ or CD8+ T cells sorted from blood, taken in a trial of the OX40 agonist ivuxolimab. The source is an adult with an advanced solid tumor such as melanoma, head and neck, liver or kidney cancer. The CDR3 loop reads CASSVGLPAGGQDTQYF. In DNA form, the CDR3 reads TGTGCCAGCAGCGTAGGGCTGCCGGCGGGGGGGCAAGATACGCAGTATTTT.